This T cell receptor beta chain was sequenced during a study of blood T cell repertoires in COVID-19. Study-level background: The analysed material was cDNA or gDNA that came from T cells, B-cell-depleted T cells, or PBMCs.

This CDR3 contains 14 residues. V lost 5 bases to trimming and J lost 0 bases; unmatched junction nucleotides: 3. CDR1 and CDR2 from the germline V gene are MNHEY and SVGAGI. How the authors handled the data: Amplification from reference gene primers served as the basis for estimated nucleated cell counts. Method: immunoSEQ multiplex PCR; TCRdb's copy keeps in-frame clones and lacks some. The DNA gave D and trimming, while V, J and clone size come from that table. The sample lists some 190,000 clones, roughly 80% occurring once. The chain employs TRBV6-5 and TRBJ2-7, with TRBD1 identical over 8 bases. The sample taken for sequencing was peripheral blood. This clonotype was obtained from an elderly woman with COVID-19, enrolled during active disease. CDR3 amino acids: CASSRDRSSYEQYF. The CDR3 DNA reads as TGTGCCAGCAGTCGGGACAGGAGCTCCTACGAGCAGTACTTC.